These 14 T cell receptor beta chains were all obtained from the same sample, sequenced in a study of OX40 agonist ivuxolimab in advanced cancers. Assay: immunoSEQ multiplex PCR; the TCRdb copy retains only in-frame clones and omits some. The sample holds about 26,000 clones; roughly 80% are singletons and the top ten take more than 11%. Sequencing was performed on CD4+ or CD8+ T cells sorted from blood, taken in a trial of the OX40 agonist ivuxolimab. These receptor sequences come from an adult with an advanced solid tumor such as melanoma, head and neck, liver or kidney cancer.

A word on this clone: This sample includes further DNA sequences coding for the same CDR3. The chain combines TRBV6-5 with TRBJ1-5; D gene uncertain. The CDR3 sequence is 13 residues long. CDR1 MNHEY and CDR2 SVGAGI come from the germline V gene. The germline V and J ends were trimmed by 4 bases and 5 bases, with 9 bases remaining between them. The CDR3 loop reads CASSFRLDQPQHF. Written as DNA, the CDR3 is TGTGCCAGCAGTTTCCGGTTGGATCAGCCCCAGCATTTT.

The gene calls are TRBV19 and TRBJ2-7; no clear D. Germline V gene sequence: CDR1 LNHDA, CDR2 SQIVND (reference sequence). This CDR3 comprises 11 residues. V shed 4 bases and J shed 4 bases, with 5 bases lying between them. CDR3 in DNA: TGTGCCAGTAGTAGCTCTTACGAGCAGTACTTC. This codes for CASSSSYEQYF.

This chain links TRBV6-1 with TRBJ2-2, with a possible D match to TRBD2 (6 bases). V dropped 7 bases and J dropped 1 base, with 7 bases sitting between them. This CDR3 is built from 13 residues. Looked up from germline, CDR1 is MNHNS and CDR2 is SASEGT. CDR3 nucleotide sequence: TGTGCCAGCAAGGAGGGGAACACCGGGGAGCTGTTTTTT. Its protein product is CASKEGNTGELFF.

The chain employs TRBV6-1 and TRBJ1-4; no definite D call. Germline CDR1 is MNHNS and CDR2 is SASEGT. V lost 2 bases, J lost 8 bases, and 12 bases lay in between. This CDR3 contains 14 residues. For the CDR3, the DNA is TGTGCCAGCAGTGAATCCCCTCTGAGGGAAAAACTGTTTTTT. Amino acids: CASSESPLREKLFF.

V gene TRBV7-6 combines with J gene TRBJ2-5; D ambiguous. CDR3 length equals 13 residues. Trimming pared 6 bases from V and 4 bases from J, leaving 12 bases between. CDR1 SGHVS and CDR2 FNYEAQ come from the germline V gene. CDR3 sequence reads: CASSPVSGETQYF. The CDR3 bases are TGTGCCAGCAGTCCAGTGTCTGGAGAGACCCAGTACTTC.

V usage is TRBV6-5 and J usage is TRBJ2-7; 7 bases agree with TRBD1. This CDR3 has 13 residues. CDR1 is MNHEY and CDR2 is SVGAGI in the germline V gene. Germline trimming cut 6 bases from V and 3 bases from J; bases unmatched to any gene: 5. CDR3 DNA: TGTGCCAGCAGAACCGGACAGGTCTACGAGCAGTACTTC. This codes for CASRTGQVYEQYF.

On this clone: The identical CDR3 is also encoded by other nucleotide sequences in the sample. The chain recombines TRBV9 with TRBJ2-5, with a possible D match to TRBD2 (5 bases). The CDR3 is 13 residues long. Germline CDR1 SGDLS, CDR2 YYNGEE. V shed 4 bases and J shed 4 bases, with 11 bases lying between them. The CDR3 DNA reads TGTGCCAGCAGCCTTACTCGGGGAGAGACCCAGTACTTC. Protein sequence: CASSLTRGETQYF.

This chain uses TRBV5-6 with TRBJ2-7; TRBD1 aligns across 11 bases. Germline values: CDR1 SGHDT, CDR2 YYEEEE. The CDR3 is made up of 14 amino acids. V trimming: 4 bases; J trimming: 2 bases; junction bases outside the gene matches: 2. The CDR3 spells CASSEGQGAYEQYF. The CDR3 nucleotides read TGTGCCAGCAGCGAGGGACAGGGGGCCTACGAGCAGTACTTC.

This clone showed up just once. The chain uses TRBV7-3 and TRBJ2-7, with 9 bases fitting TRBD2. Trimming removed 5 bases from V and 3 bases from J; junction bases left unmatched: 11. Germline assignment: CDR1 SGHTA and CDR2 FQGTGA. The CDR3 loop spans 16 amino acids. For the CDR3, the DNA is TGTGCCAGCAGCCCGAATAGCGGGGGCCTAAGCTACGAGCAGTACTTC. It translates to CASSPNSGGLSYEQYF.

The chain uses TRBV4-1 and TRBJ1-6; D is ambiguous. The CDR3 length is 15 residues. Germline V gives CDR1 MGHRA, CDR2 YSYEKL. V lost 7 bases, J lost 12 bases, and 22 bases lay in between. The CDR3 DNA is TGCGCCAGCACCCTAAGCATGGGCGATCAGGAACCCCTCCACTTT. Translated, it gives CASTLSMGDQEPLHF.

In this sample, this clone turned up a few times. The chain recombines TRBV2 with TRBJ1-1; 7 bases align to TRBD1. V shed 10 bases and J 0 bases; nucleotides not matched to a gene: 8. The CDR3 has 14 residues. Germline CDR1 and CDR2: SNHLY and FYNNEI. The CDR3 here is CATSGGFMNTEAFF. CDR3 nucleotides: TGTGCCACCTCAGGGGGATTCATGAACACTGAAGCTTTCTTT.

The J gene is TRBJ1-6, the V gene TRBV6-1; 10 bases align to TRBD1. The germline gives CDR1 MNHNS, CDR2 SASEGT. With 1 base clipped from V and 9 bases from J, the junction kept 0 bases outside the gene matches. The CDR3 totals 14 residues. In DNA form, the CDR3 reads TGTGCCAGCAGTGAAGGACAGGGGGCTTCACCCCTCCACTTT. As protein: CASSEGQGASPLHF.

This clone was observed a handful of times. The rearrangement links TRBV6-4 to TRBJ1-1; D perhaps matches TRBD1 (5 bases). CDR1 is MRHNA and CDR2 is SNTAGT in the germline V gene. The CDR3 totals 15 residues. The V end lost 3 bases, the J end lost 6 bases, and 17 bases lay between the germline ends. CDR3: CASSEPYSGGPEAFF. CDR3 coding DNA: TGTGCCAGCAGTGAACCCTATTCGGGGGGTCCTGAAGCTTTCTTT.

The V gene is TRBV5-4, the J gene TRBJ1-1, with 7 positions matching TRBD1. Germline V gene sequence: CDR1 SGHNT, CDR2 YYREEE (reference sequence). V shed 4 bases, J shed 1 base, and the junction held 10 bases outside the gene matches. CDR3 size: 16 residues. Here the CDR3 DNA reads TGTGCCAGCAGCCCAGGGGGATTAACTAGGAACACTGAAGCTTTCTTT. Amino acids: CASSPGGLTRNTEAFF.